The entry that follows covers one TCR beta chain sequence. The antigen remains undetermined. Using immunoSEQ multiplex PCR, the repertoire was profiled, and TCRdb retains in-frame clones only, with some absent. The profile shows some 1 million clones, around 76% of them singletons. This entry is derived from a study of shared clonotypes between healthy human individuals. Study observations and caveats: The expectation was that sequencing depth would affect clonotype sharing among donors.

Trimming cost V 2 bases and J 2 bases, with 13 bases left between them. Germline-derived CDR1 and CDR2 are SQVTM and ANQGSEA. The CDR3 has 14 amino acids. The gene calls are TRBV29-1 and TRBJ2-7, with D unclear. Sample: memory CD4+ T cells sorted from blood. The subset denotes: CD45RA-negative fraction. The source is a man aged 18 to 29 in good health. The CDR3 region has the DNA TGCAGCGTTGAACAGCAGGACGGGCCCTACGAGCAGTACTTC. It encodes CSVEQQDGPYEQYF.